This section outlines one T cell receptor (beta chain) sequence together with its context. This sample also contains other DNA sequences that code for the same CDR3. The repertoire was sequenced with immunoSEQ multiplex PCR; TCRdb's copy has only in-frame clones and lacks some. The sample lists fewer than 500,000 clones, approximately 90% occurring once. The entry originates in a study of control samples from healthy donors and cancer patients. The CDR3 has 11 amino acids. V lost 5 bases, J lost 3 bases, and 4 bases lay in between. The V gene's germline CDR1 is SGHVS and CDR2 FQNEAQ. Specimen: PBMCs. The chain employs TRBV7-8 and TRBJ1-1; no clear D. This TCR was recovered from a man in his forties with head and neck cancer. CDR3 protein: CASSLDTEAFF. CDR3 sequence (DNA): TGTGCCAGCAGCCTCGACACTGAAGCTTTCTTT. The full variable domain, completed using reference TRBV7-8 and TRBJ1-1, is GAGVSQSPRYKVAKRGQDVALRCDPISGHVSLFWYQQALGQGPEFLTYFQNEAQLDKSGLPSDRFFAERPEGSVSTLKIQRTQQEDSAVYLCASSLDTEAFFGQGTRLTVV.